This paragraph reports one T cell receptor (beta chain). Its antigen is not identified. Trimming pared 5 bases from V and 3 bases from J, leaving 13 bases between. The CDR3 consists of 15 residues. The germline V gene encodes CDR1 SSHAT and CDR2 FNYEAQ (reference sequence). The data were taken from a study of Tregs in tolerant kidney transplant recipients. TCRdb keeps only in-frame clones here, not all; method: immunoSEQ multiplex PCR. Of 200,000 to 300,000 clones in the sample, around 81% were seen once. Unstimulated regulatory T cells (CD4+CD25+CD127-), CD4+CD25- non-regulatory cells, CD4 and CD8 cells were FACS-sorted from thawed PBMCs. General study results and limits: Tregs expanded with activated donor B cells seemed most donor-specific. Biological reproducibility was not directly addressed in this study. Validation in larger populations is needed because few patients were studied.

This clonotype was sampled from a human donor in good health. The chain carries TRBV7-7 and TRBJ2-2; D not certain. Sequences were obtained from CD4+ T cells from blood. CDR3 in DNA: TGTGCCAGCAGCCCTCCCTCAGGATACACCGGGGAGCTGTTTTTT. Protein product: CASSPPSGYTGELFF.